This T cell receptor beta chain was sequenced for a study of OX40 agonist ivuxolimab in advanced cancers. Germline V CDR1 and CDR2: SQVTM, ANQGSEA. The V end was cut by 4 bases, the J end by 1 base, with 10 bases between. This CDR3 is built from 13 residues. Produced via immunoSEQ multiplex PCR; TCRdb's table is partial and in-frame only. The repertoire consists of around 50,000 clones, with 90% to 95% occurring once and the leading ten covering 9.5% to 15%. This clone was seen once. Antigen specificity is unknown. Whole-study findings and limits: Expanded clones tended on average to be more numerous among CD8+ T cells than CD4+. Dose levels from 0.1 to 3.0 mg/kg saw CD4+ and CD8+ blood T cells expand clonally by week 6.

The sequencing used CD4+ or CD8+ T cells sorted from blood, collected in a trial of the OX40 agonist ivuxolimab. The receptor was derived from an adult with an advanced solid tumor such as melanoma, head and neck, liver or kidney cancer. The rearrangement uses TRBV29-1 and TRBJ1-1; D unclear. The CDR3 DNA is TGCAGCGTTGTCGACGTATGGAACACTGAAGCTTTCTTT. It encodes CSVVDVWNTEAFF.